The entry that follows covers one T cell receptor (beta chain) sequence. Other DNA sequences from this sample encode an identical CDR3 as well. The ends were cut back, 1 base at V and 1 base at J, with 10 bases in the middle. Germline CDR1 and CDR2: SGHAT and FQNNGV. The CDR3 has 15 amino acids. These data are taken from a study of cytotoxic CD8 clonotypes in ibrutinib-treated CLL. The protocol was immunoSEQ multiplex PCR, while the TCRdb copy is restricted to in-frame clones and leaves out a portion. Among about 200,000 clones listed, roughly 65% were seen once. The sequenced sample was PBMCs, obtained after 12 months of ibrutinib treatment. The J gene is TRBJ1-1, the V gene TRBV11-2; D is perhaps TRBD1 (5 bases). The clonotype comes from a human donor with chronic lymphocytic leukemia. The CDR3 bases are TGTGCCAGCAGCTTAGTGGGGCGGGGGAACACTGAAGCTTTCTTT. Translating it yields CASSLVGRGNTEAFF.